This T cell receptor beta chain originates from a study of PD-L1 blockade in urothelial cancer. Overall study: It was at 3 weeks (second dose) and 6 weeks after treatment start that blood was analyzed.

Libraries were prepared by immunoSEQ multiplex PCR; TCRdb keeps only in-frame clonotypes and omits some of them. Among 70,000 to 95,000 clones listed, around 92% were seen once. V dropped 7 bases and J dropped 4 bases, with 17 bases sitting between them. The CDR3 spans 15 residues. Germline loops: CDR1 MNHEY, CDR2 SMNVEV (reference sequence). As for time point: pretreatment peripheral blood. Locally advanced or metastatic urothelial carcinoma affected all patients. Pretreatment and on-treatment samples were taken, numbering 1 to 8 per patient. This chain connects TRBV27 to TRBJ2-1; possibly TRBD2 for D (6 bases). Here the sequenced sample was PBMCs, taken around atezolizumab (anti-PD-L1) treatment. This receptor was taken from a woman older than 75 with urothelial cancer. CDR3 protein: CASTSGNSGYNEQFF. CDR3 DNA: TGTGCCAGCACCTCGGGGAATAGCGGATACAATGAGCAGTTCTTC.